This T cell receptor (beta chain) was identified in a study of blood T cell repertoires in COVID-19. Trimming pared 1 base from V and 10 bases from J, leaving 10 bases between. The CDR3 extends over 12 amino acids. Germline V gene sequence: CDR1 MGHRA, CDR2 YSYEKL. Sequencing used immunoSEQ multiplex PCR; TCRdb keeps in-frame clones, though not all of them. The sample contains roughly 180,000 clones, 80% to 90% of which appear only once. Seattle cases were enrolled at active infection and followed longitudinally. The sequence came from a woman in her 50s with COVID-19, enrolled during active disease. The rearrangement links TRBV4-1 to TRBJ1-2; D not resolved. The sample was peripheral blood. CDR3 protein: CASSQAPLTYTF. CDR3 in DNA: TGCGCCAGCAGCCAAGCGCCACTAACCTACACCTTC.